This is a list of T cell receptor beta chains from one sample in a study of blood T cell repertoires in COVID-19. Sequencing was performed with immunoSEQ multiplex PCR; in TCRdb, only in-frame clones are kept and a portion is missing. Of about 180,000 clones detected, roughly 84% appear once; the ten largest clones hold about 1.5%. Sequenced: peripheral blood. These receptor sequences come from a human donor in a cohort sampled during active COVID-19. The CDR3 runs from the conserved cysteine through the conserved F or W. Fields, in order: D gene, J gene, clone size, V gene, CDR3 protein, CDR3 DNA. The D gene is left open where the match is weak. Only part of the rows carry a size: once, few, many, or a class if the clone is expanded.

NA TRBJ2-1 NA TRBV12-2 CASRLGLAGGPDEQFF TGTGCAAGTCGCTTAGGGCTAGCGGGAGGGCCGGATGAGCAGTTCTTC
TRBD1 TRBJ1-5 NA TRBV29-1 CSVAQGVGQPQHF TGCAGCGTTGCCCAGGGGGTGGGGCAGCCCCAGCATTTT
TRBD2 TRBJ2-3 NA TRBV4-1 CASSQGMGRGPDTQYF TGCGCCAGCAGCCAAGGGATGGGGAGGGGCCCGGATACGCAGTATTTT
TRBD1 TRBJ1-5 NA TRBV10-1 CASSESGGGQPQHF TGCGCCAGCAGTGAGTCAGGGGGCGGTCAGCCCCAGCATTTT
TRBD1 TRBJ1-1 NA TRBV5-1 CASSGQVENTEAFF TGCGCCAGCAGCGGACAGGTCGAGAACACTGAAGCTTTCTTT
NA TRBJ2-5 NA TRBV7-9 CASLGLGQVQETQYF TGTGCCAGTCTCGGCCTTGGGCAGGTCCAAGAGACCCAGTACTTC
NA TRBJ1-1 NA TRBV27 CASSQGRGEAFF TGTGCCAGCAGCCAAGGACGGGGAGAAGCTTTCTTT
TRBD1 TRBJ1-2 NA TRBV7-8 CASSLAGGQGNYGYTF TGTGCCAGCAGTCTTGCCGGGGGACAGGGGAACTATGGCTACACCTTC
TRBD1 TRBJ1-1 NA TRBV5-1 CASSLGGTANTEAFF TGCGCCAGCAGCTTGGGGGGGACAGCCAACACTGAAGCTTTCTTT
TRBD1 TRBJ1-1 few TRBV5-4 CASSFGQGTTEAFF TGTGCCAGCAGCTTCGGACAGGGGACCACTGAAGCTTTCTTT
NA TRBJ2-2 NA TRBV7-9 CASSLMMAPGELFF TGTGCCAGCAGCTTAATGATGGCCCCCGGGGAGCTGTTTTTT
NA TRBJ1-1 few TRBV5-6 CASSLAGRGAFF TGTGCCAGCAGCTTGGCCGGGCGAGGGGCTTTCTTT
NA TRBJ2-3 NA TRBV10-1 CASSPGALGTDTQYF TGCGCCAGCAGTCCAGGGGCCTTGGGCACAGATACGCAGTATTTT
TRBD1 TRBJ1-2 NA TRBV5-3 CARTPLDRGAYGYTF TGTGCCAGAACTCCGTTGGACAGGGGAGCCTATGGCTACACCTTC
TRBD2 TRBJ2-3 NA TRBV7-2 CASSPGLAVTDTQYF TGTGCCAGCAGCCCAGGACTAGCGGTAACAGATACGCAGTATTTT
TRBD1 TRBJ1-2 NA TRBV24-1 CATSDRNDRVGGYTF TGTGCCACCAGTGATCGGAACGACAGGGTCGGAGGCTACACCTTC
NA TRBJ1-5 NA TRBV19 CASSPLGGAYQPQHF TGTGCCAGTAGTCCCCTCGGGGGGGCCTATCAGCCCCAGCATTTT
NA TRBJ2-2 NA TRBV10-1 CASSSGNTGELFF TGCGCCAGCAGTAGCGGGAACACCGGGGAGCTGTTTTTT
TRBD2 TRBJ2-1 once TRBV18 CASSPPGLAGRGNEQFF TGTGCCAGCTCACCCCCGGGACTAGCGGGGAGGGGCAATGAGCAGTTCTTC
TRBD1 TRBJ2-7 NA TRBV19 CASRPRGGSAREQYF TGTGCCAGTCGTCCCCGAGGGGGCAGTGCCCGCGAGCAGTACTTC
NA TRBJ2-7 NA TRBV6-1 CASSEYRGTFYEQYF TGTGCCAGCAGTGAATACCGCGGGACCTTCTACGAGCAGTACTTC
NA TRBJ1-5 NA TRBV29-1 CSVSSGTNQPQHF TGCAGCGTTTCGTCAGGGACTAATCAGCCCCAGCATTTT
NA TRBJ2-7 NA TRBV3-1/TRBV3-2 CASSQEAEEGFRGEQYF TGTGCCAGCAGCCAAGAAGCTGAGGAGGGGTTTAGGGGCGAGCAGTACTTC
NA TRBJ2-7 NA TRBV5-4 CASTLWGGTYEQYF TGTGCCAGCACCCTGTGGGGGGGCACCTACGAGCAGTACTTC
NA TRBJ2-5 NA TRBV7-9 CASSIPKETQYF TGTGCCAGCAGCATCCCAAAAGAGACCCAGTACTTC
TRBD2 TRBJ2-5 NA TRBV3-1/TRBV3-2 CASSQGQRERKETQYF TGTGCCAGCAGCCAAGGGCAGCGGGAGCGAAAAGAGACCCAGTACTTC
NA TRBJ1-1 NA TRBV5-4 CASSLEQLNTEAFF TGTGCCAGCAGCTTGGAACAGCTGAACACTGAAGCTTTCTTT
NA TRBJ2-1 NA TRBV6-2/TRBV6-3 CASSYLTRDTTDNEQFF TGTGCCAGCAGTTACCTCACCCGGGACACGACGGACAATGAGCAGTTCTTC
TRBD2 TRBJ2-1 NA TRBV4-3 CASSQRLAGQNEQFF TGCGCCAGCAGCCAGCGACTAGCGGGGCAAAATGAGCAGTTCTTC
TRBD2 TRBJ2-4 NA TRBV6-2/TRBV6-3 CASSVAGGPNIQYF TGTGCCAGCAGTGTAGCGGGGGGGCCGAACATTCAGTACTTC
TRBD1 TRBJ1-1 NA TRBV7-8 CASSLANRGRVTEAFF TGTGCCAGCAGCTTAGCAAACAGGGGGCGCGTCACTGAAGCTTTCTTT
TRBD1 TRBJ2-1 NA TRBV19 CASRPDRGRNNEQFF TGTGCCAGTAGACCTGACAGGGGGCGAAACAATGAGCAGTTCTTC
NA TRBJ1-2 once TRBV15 CATSRDKAANYGYTF TGTGCCACCAGCAGGGACAAAGCAGCTAACTATGGCTACACCTTC
NA TRBJ2-7 NA TRBV28 CASSLDNEQYF TGTGCCAGCAGTTTAGACAACGAGCAGTACTTC
NA TRBJ1-3 NA TRBV6-5 CASRSVQGNGNTIYF TGTGCCAGCAGGTCCGTTCAGGGCAATGGAAACACCATATATTTT
TRBD2 TRBJ2-3 few TRBV6-4 CASSDSTSGGTDTQYF TGTGCCAGCAGTGACTCGACTAGCGGGGGGACAGATACGCAGTATTTT
NA TRBJ1-1 few TRBV6-6 CASSSGTGGEAFF TGTGCCAGCAGTTCAGGGACGGGGGGCGAAGCTTTCTTT
NA TRBJ1-2 NA TRBV20-1 CSGGTNYGYTF TGCAGTGGAGGTACTAACTATGGCTACACCTTC
TRBD1 TRBJ1-3 NA TRBV28 CASSPGQGGTIYF TGTGCCAGCAGTCCAGGACAGGGGGGCACCATATATTTT
TRBD1 TRBJ1-6 NA TRBV3-1/TRBV3-2 CASSQVPGTGGNSPLHF TGTGCCAGCAGCCAAGTCCCGGGGACAGGGGGAAATTCACCCCTCCACTTT
TRBD2 TRBJ2-3 NA TRBV24-1 CATSTGLAGGPTDTQYF TGTGCCACCAGTACCGGACTAGCGGGAGGGCCTACAGATACGCAGTATTTT
NA TRBJ2-5 NA TRBV9 CASSVAPGSSVETQYF TGTGCCAGCAGCGTAGCTCCGGGTAGCAGTGTGGAGACCCAGTACTTC
TRBD2 TRBJ2-1 NA TRBV12-3/TRBV12-4 CASSFGTSGGRFF TGTGCCAGCAGTTTCGGGACTAGCGGGGGAAGGTTCTTC
NA TRBJ2-5 NA TRBV5-1 CASSLRVRETQYF TGCGCCAGCAGCCTGCGGGTCCGAGAGACCCAGTACTTC
TRBD2 TRBJ2-3 NA TRBV10-3 CAISESDSGTTWGTDTQYF TGTGCCATCAGTGAATCGGATTCCGGGACTACATGGGGCACAGATACGCAGTATTTT
NA TRBJ1-1 NA TRBV9 CASSVEGGWEDTEAFF TGTGCCAGCAGCGTAGAGGGAGGGTGGGAAGACACTGAAGCTTTCTTT
NA TRBJ1-5 NA TRBV28 CASSPAGGGSQPQHF TGTGCCAGCAGCCCGGCGGGGGGCGGGAGTCAGCCCCAGCATTTT
NA TRBJ1-4 NA TRBV6-6 CASSYSSTPGHLFF TGTGCCAGCAGTTACTCGAGTACCCCGGGACATTTGTTTTTT
NA TRBJ2-5 NA TRBV5-6 CASSLGLPKETQYF TGTGCCAGCAGCTTGGGACTCCCCAAGGAGACCCAGTACTTC
TRBD1 TRBJ1-2 NA TRBV19 CASSMLEGAINFYGYTF TGTGCCAGTAGTATGTTAGAGGGGGCCATCAATTTCTATGGCTACACCTTC
TRBD2 TRBJ2-7 once TRBV2 CASSGLAGNEQYF TGTGCCAGCAGTGGACTAGCGGGAAACGAGCAGTACTTC
NA TRBJ1-3 NA TRBV7-8 CASRGSSGNTIYF TGTGCCAGCAGGGGGAGCTCTGGAAACACCATATATTTT
NA TRBJ1-1 NA TRBV6-5 CASTNPGRLNTEAFF TGTGCCAGCACCAACCCCGGCAGGCTGAACACTGAAGCTTTCTTT
NA TRBJ1-6 few TRBV9 CASSAQGSVRNSPLHF TGTGCCAGCAGTGCACAGGGAAGCGTACGGAATTCACCCCTCCACTTT